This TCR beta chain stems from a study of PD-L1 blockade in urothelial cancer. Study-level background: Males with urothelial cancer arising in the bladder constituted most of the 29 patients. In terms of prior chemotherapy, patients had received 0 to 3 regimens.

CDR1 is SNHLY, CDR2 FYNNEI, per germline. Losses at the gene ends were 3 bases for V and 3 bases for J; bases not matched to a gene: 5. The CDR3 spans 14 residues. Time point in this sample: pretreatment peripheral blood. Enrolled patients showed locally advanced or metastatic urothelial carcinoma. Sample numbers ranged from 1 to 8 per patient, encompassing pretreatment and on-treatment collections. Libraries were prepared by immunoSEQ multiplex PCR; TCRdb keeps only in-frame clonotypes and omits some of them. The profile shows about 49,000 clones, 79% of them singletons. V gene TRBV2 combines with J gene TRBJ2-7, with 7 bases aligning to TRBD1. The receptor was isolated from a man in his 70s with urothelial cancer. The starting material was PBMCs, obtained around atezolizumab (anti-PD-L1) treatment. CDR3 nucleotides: TGTGCCAGCAGTGATAGGGCAGGGGGCTACGAGCAGTACTTC. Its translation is CASSDRAGGYEQYF.